The rows below give T cell receptor beta chains drawn from one sample of a study of blood T cell repertoires in COVID-19. Assay used: immunoSEQ multiplex PCR; TCRdb lists only in-frame clones, some missing. The sample has roughly 200,000 clones; 83% are singletons. Sequenced sample: peripheral blood. These receptors all stem from a woman aged 25-40 years with COVID-19, enrolled during active disease. The CDR3 runs from the conserved cysteine through the conserved F or W. Fields, in order: CDR3 length, clone size, V gene, J gene, D gene, CDR3 DNA, CDR3 protein. A D gene is named only where the DNA matches it firmly. Only part of the rows carry a size: once, few, many, or a class if the clone is expanded.

>12|-|TRBV28|TRBJ1-1|-
TGTGCCAGCAGTCGAGGCGTGGGTGAAGCTTTCTTT
CASSRGVGEAFF
>15|-|TRBV7-9|TRBJ2-7|-
TGTGCCACCTCTAACGGGGAGACCCTCTCCTACGAGCAGTACTTC
CATSNGETLSYEQYF
>14|-|TRBV19|TRBJ2-4|-
TGTGCCAGTAGTATAGGTACGGAGAGGGACATTCAGTACTTC
CASSIGTERDIQYF
>16|-|TRBV6-2/TRBV6-3|TRBJ1-2|TRBD1
TGTGCCAGCAGTTTATCCGACCCGGGACAGGGCTATGGCTACACCTTC
CASSLSDPGQGYGYTF
>15|-|TRBV9|TRBJ2-7|-
TGTGCCAGCAGCGTAGGGCAGGGGTCCCCTTACGAGCAGTACTTC
CASSVGQGSPYEQYF
>17|-|TRBV6-2/TRBV6-3|TRBJ1-6|-
TGTGCCAGCAGTTACTCGAGCCGCGGGGGCCCAAATTCACCCCTCCACTTT
CASSYSSRGGPNSPLHF
>17|-|TRBV7-2|TRBJ2-3|TRBD2
TGTGCCAGCAGCTTTAGCGGGAGGGCCACCCTTCCAGATACGCAGTATTTT
CASSFSGRATLPDTQYF
>13|-|TRBV12-3/TRBV12-4|TRBJ1-1|TRBD1
TGTGCCAGCACCGGGACAGCGAACACTGAAGCTTTCTTT
CASTGTANTEAFF
>17|-|TRBV19|TRBJ2-2|TRBD2
TGTGCCAGTAGTCGGACTAGCGGGGGGGCTCGCACCGGGGAGCTGTTTTTT
CASSRTSGGARTGELFF
>17|few|TRBV7-2|TRBJ2-5|-
TGTGCCAGCAGCCTCCGGGACACTACCCCTCAGACGGAGACCCAGTACTTC
CASSLRDTTPQTETQYF
>17|once|TRBV15|TRBJ2-2|-
TGTGCCACCAGCAGAGATGGTGCGGGGCTGGGCACCGGGGAGCTGTTTTTT
CATSRDGAGLGTGELFF
>18|-|TRBV10-3|TRBJ2-3|TRBD2
TGTGCCATCAGTGAGTCGCGTAAGCGGGGGGCGTACACAGATACGCAGTATTTT
CAISESRKRGAYTDTQYF
>15|-|TRBV5-4|TRBJ1-1|-
TGTGCCAGCAGCCCAAGACAGGAACTTCTCACTGAAGCTTTCTTT
CASSPRQELLTEAFF
>15|few|TRBV11-1|TRBJ1-2|-
TGTGCCAGCAGCTCGGGACTGGGAACTAACTATGGCTACACCTTC
CASSSGLGTNYGYTF
>15|-|TRBV10-2|TRBJ2-7|-
TGCGCCAGCAGTGAGAGGGTTAGCGGATACTACGAGCAGTACTTC
CASSERVSGYYEQYF
>15|-|TRBV6-2/TRBV6-3|TRBJ2-1|TRBD2
TGTGCCAGCAGTTACGGAGCGGGGGCCCACAATGAGCAGTTCTTC
CASSYGAGAHNEQFF
>15|-|TRBV6-1|TRBJ2-7|-
TGTGCCAGCAGTGAAAGACAGGCCATTTCCTACGAGCAGTACTTC
CASSERQAISYEQYF
>12|-|TRBV6-2/TRBV6-3|TRBJ1-2|-
TGTGCCAGCAGTTACTGGGCAGGGGACTACACCTTC
CASSYWAGDYTF
>16|-|TRBV11-2|TRBJ1-1|TRBD1
TGTGCCAGCAGCTTAGATCCCCCAGGGGGCATGACTGAAGCTTTCTTT
CASSLDPPGGMTEAFF
>16|-|TRBV4-1|TRBJ2-7|-
TGCGCCAGCAGCCAAGATTGGGGGGAGAGCTCCTACGAGCAGTACTTC
CASSQDWGESSYEQYF
>14|-|TRBV28|TRBJ1-1|-
TGTGCCAGCAGTTTAGCAGGGTTGGTCACTGAAGCTTTCTTT
CASSLAGLVTEAFF
>14|-|TRBV7-9|TRBJ2-5|-
TGTGCCAGCAGCCAGGACACCTTCCAAGAGACCCAGTACTTC
CASSQDTFQETQYF
>14|few|TRBV10-2|TRBJ2-5|TRBD2
TGCGCCAGCAGTATGGTGGGGGGGAAAGAGACCCAGTACTTC
CASSMVGGKETQYF
>15|-|TRBV5-4|TRBJ1-5|TRBD1
TGTGCCAGCAGTCGTGGACAGGGACGGGATCAGCCCCAGCATTTT
CASSRGQGRDQPQHF
>13|-|TRBV25-1|TRBJ1-2|-
TGTGCCAGCAGTAGGGGCCGCACGGGGGACTACACCTTC
CASSRGRTGDYTF
>16|-|TRBV25-1|TRBJ2-2|-
TGTGCCAGCAGTGAATTTATCAGGGCGAACACCGGGGAGCTGTTTTTT
CASSEFIRANTGELFF
>14|-|TRBV2|TRBJ1-1|-
TGTGCCAGCAGTGAAAGGGGCCAGAACACTGAAGCTTTCTTT
CASSERGQNTEAFF
>15|-|TRBV5-1|TRBJ2-6|TRBD2
TGCGCCAGCAGCTTAGACGCGGCGGGAGGCCCGGTCCTGACTTTC
CASSLDAAGGPVLTF
>17|few|TRBV7-6|TRBJ2-2|TRBD1
TGTGCCAGCAGCTTAGTCCCCCAGGGGGCGCGCACCGGGGAGCTGTTTTTT
CASSLVPQGARTGELFF
>13|-|TRBV6-5|TRBJ2-7|-
TGTGCCAGCAGTCCCGGGATCTCCTACGAGCAGTACTTC
CASSPGISYEQYF
>13|-|TRBV13|TRBJ1-2|-
TGTGCCAGCAGCTCACAGGGAAAGGATGGCTACACCTTC
CASSSQGKDGYTF
>16|-|TRBV5-6|TRBJ2-7|TRBD1
TGTGCCAGCAGCCTAGGGTATACAGGGGGCGCCGTCGAGCAGTACTTC
CASSLGYTGGAVEQYF
>15|-|TRBV28|TRBJ1-2|-
TGTGCCAGCAGCATGCGCAAGGGGGGGGGTGCTGGCTACACCTTC
CASSMRKGGGAGYTF
>15|-|TRBV3-1/TRBV3-2|TRBJ2-7|-
TGTGCCAGCAGCCAAGCCGGGGTAAGCTCCTACGAGCAGTACTTC
CASSQAGVSSYEQYF
>13|once|TRBV28|TRBJ2-3|-
TGTGCCAGCAGGGAGGGGAGGTCAGATACGCAGTATTTT
CASREGRSDTQYF
>15|-|TRBV7-3|TRBJ2-7|TRBD2
TGTGCCAGCAGCCTAGAGGGCGGGGGGAGTTACGAGCAGTACTTC
CASSLEGGGSYEQYF
>16|-|TRBV6-1|TRBJ2-1|TRBD2
TGTGCCAGCAGTGAACCGAGCGGGAGCTCCTACAATGAGCAGTTCTTC
CASSEPSGSSYNEQFF
>16|-|TRBV18|TRBJ2-3|TRBD2
TGTGCCAGCTCACCACCGGGACTAGCGATCACAGATACGCAGTATTTT
CASSPPGLAITDTQYF
>15|-|TRBV5-1|TRBJ2-7|TRBD1
TGCGCCAGCAGCTTGGGGACAGGGGCCCCCTACGAGCAGTACTTC
CASSLGTGAPYEQYF
>14|few|TRBV19|TRBJ1-2|TRBD1
TGTGCCAGTGGACCCGGACAGGGGGCGCGTGGCTACACCTTC
CASGPGQGARGYTF
>14|-|TRBV28|TRBJ1-2|-
TGTGCCAGCAGACCCCCCTCCGGGGGCTATGGCTACACCTTC
CASRPPSGGYGYTF
>14|-|TRBV19|TRBJ2-3|-
TGTGCCAGTAGACGGGTGGTGGGCACAGATACGCAGTATTTT
CASRRVVGTDTQYF
>18|once|TRBV7-2|TRBJ2-5|-
TGTGCCAGCAGCCGCCGGGCCGAAACTGGCGGGTATAAAGAGACCCAGTACTTC
CASSRRAETGGYKETQYF
>15|-|TRBV27|TRBJ1-2|TRBD1
TGTGCCAGCAGTTTGACCGGACAGGGTAACTATGGCTACACCTTC
CASSLTGQGNYGYTF
>15|-|TRBV7-2|TRBJ2-2|-
TGTGCCAGCAGCTTATACGGGAGCGGTACCGGGGAGCTGTTTTTT
CASSLYGSGTGELFF
>13|-|TRBV5-1|TRBJ1-1|-
TGCGCCAGCAGCTCCGGACAGAGAACTGAAGCTTTCTTT
CASSSGQRTEAFF
>14|-|TRBV7-9|TRBJ1-2|-
TGTGCCAGCAGCTTAGGAGAACAGTTCTATGGCTACACCTTC
CASSLGEQFYGYTF
>15|-|TRBV11-1|TRBJ1-4|-
TGTGCCAGCAGCTTCGGGGGGTCAACTAATGAAAAACTGTTTTTT
CASSFGGSTNEKLFF
>14|few|TRBV4-1|TRBJ1-5|TRBD1
TGCGCCAGCAGCCAACGGCAGGGGGAACAGCCCCAGCATTTT
CASSQRQGEQPQHF
>17|-|TRBV5-1|TRBJ2-5|TRBD2
TGCGCCAGCTTCGCCCCTACTAGCGGGGGGTCTCAAGAGACCCAGTACTTC
CASFAPTSGGSQETQYF
>18|-|TRBV7-6|TRBJ2-3|TRBD2
TGTGCCAGCAGCCCAAGATGGGCTAGCGGGGGTAGCACAGATACGCAGTATTTT
CASSPRWASGGSTDTQYF
>16|many|TRBV27|TRBJ1-1|TRBD1
TGTGCCAGCAGTTTATACCTGACAGGGGCGAACACTGAAGCTTTCTTT
CASSLYLTGANTEAFF
>17|-|TRBV7-8|TRBJ2-1|-
TGTGCCAGCAGCTTGTTCACCCCGGGACATTCCTACAATGAGCAGTTCTTC
CASSLFTPGHSYNEQFF
>14|-|TRBV24-1|TRBJ2-7|TRBD2
TGTGCCACCATGGGAGGGAGAAGGGACTACGAGCAGTACTTC
CATMGGRRDYEQYF
>12|-|TRBV5-1|TRBJ2-3|-
TGCGCCAGCAGCTTGGACTCAGATACGCAGTATTTT
CASSLDSDTQYF
>14|once|TRBV3-1/TRBV3-2|TRBJ1-2|-
TGTGCCAGCAGCCAAGAAAGCCCGAACTATGGCTACACCTTC
CASSQESPNYGYTF
>12|-|TRBV27|TRBJ1-2|-
TGTGCCAGCAGCACAGGACAGTATGGCTACACCTTC
CASSTGQYGYTF
>13|once|TRBV3-1/TRBV3-2|TRBJ2-1|-
TGTGCCAGCAGCCAAGATTTCGCGAATGAGCAGTTCTTC
CASSQDFANEQFF
>14|-|TRBV27|TRBJ2-7|-
TGTGCCAGCGCGTTATTAGAGGGCTTCTACGAGCAGTACTTC
CASALLEGFYEQYF
>14|few|TRBV3-1/TRBV3-2|TRBJ1-1|-
TGTGCCAGCAGCCAAAGGATCAGGGACACTGAAGCTTTCTTT
CASSQRIRDTEAFF